This T cell receptor beta chain originates from a study of blood T cell repertoires in COVID-19. At the level of the study: COVID-19 samples collected from the United States, Italy and Spain covered acute and convalescent phases. From T cells, B-cell-depleted T cells, or PBMCs came the material, which was cDNA or gDNA.

Per the authors' pipeline: For nucleated cells, counts were estimated from reference gene primer amplification. Sequencing used immunoSEQ multiplex PCR; TCRdb keeps in-frame clones, though not all of them. Clonal size and the V and J genes are those of that table, whereas D and trimming came from the DNA. The repertoire holds 45,000 to 55,000 clones, with around 68% as singletons. Trimming took 7 bases from V and 4 from J; bases not matched to a gene: 11. In germline, CDR1 is MNHEY, CDR2 SVGAGI. The CDR3 extends over 15 amino acids. The origin of this receptor is a woman between 65 and 79 years old with acute or convalescent COVID-19. The sequenced sample was peripheral blood. The rearrangement uses TRBV6-5 and TRBJ1-2; TRBD1 aligns across 8 bases. CDR3 in amino acids: CASTKRDRLAYGYTF. CDR3 DNA: TGTGCCAGCACTAAAAGGGACAGGCTTGCCTATGGCTACACCTTC.